A single sample is the source of the 27 T cell receptor beta chains below, sequenced in a study of blood T cell repertoires in COVID-19. Produced via immunoSEQ multiplex PCR; TCRdb's table is partial and in-frame only. The data show 200,000 to 250,000 clones, with approximately 80% seen just once and 3% to 3.5% held by the top ten. Sequenced input: PBMCs or T cells enriched from blood (not recorded which). The source is a woman aged 60-75 years who had recovered from COVID-19.

J is TRBJ2-3 and V is TRBV4-1; 9 bases fit TRBD1. The CDR3 is 15 amino acids. With 3 bases clipped from V and 2 bases from J, the junction kept 3 bases outside the gene matches. CDR1 and CDR2 from the germline V gene are MGHRA and YSYEKL. DNA of the CDR3: TGCGCCAGCAGCCAGGGACAGGGTTTCACAGATACGCAGTATTTT. This gives the protein CASSQGQGFTDTQYF.

This clone was seen a few times. The V call is TRBV6-5, the J call TRBJ1-4, with D possibly matching TRBD1 (6 bases). V lost 7 bases and J lost 8, with 17 bases in between. The CDR3 totals 14 residues. Germline-derived CDR1 and CDR2 are MNHEY and SVGAGI. DNA for the CDR3: TGTGCCAGCACCTCGGGGGGGCGCCCAGAAAAACTGTTTTTT. Amino acid sequence: CASTSGGRPEKLFF.

V is TRBV20-1 and J is TRBJ2-7, with D possibly being TRBD2 (6 bases). Between the trimmed V and J ends, which lost 3 bases and 4 bases, there was a span of 13 bases. The CDR3 covers 13 residues. Germline loops: CDR1 DFQATT, CDR2 SNEGSKA (reference sequence). CDR3 residues: CSASRLGDYEQYF. CDR3 sequence (DNA): TGCAGTGCTAGTCGACTAGGGGATTACGAGCAGTACTTC.

The DNA for the CDR3 is TGTGCCAGCAGCATTTACCCGGGACTAGCGGGGGTGAAAACACGCACAGATACGCAGTATTTT. Translating it yields CASSIYPGLAGVKTRTDTQYF. The V gene is TRBV13, the J gene TRBJ2-3; TRBD2 aligns across 14 bases. The junction had 17 bases not matched to a gene; V was cut back by 5 bases and J by 1 base. CDR1 and CDR2 from the germline V gene are PRHDT and FYEKMQ (reference sequence). This CDR3 is 21 amino acids long.

This chain links TRBV5-1 with TRBJ2-3, with TRBD1 matching 8 bases. The CDR3 has 17 residues. V lost 1 base to trimming and J lost 3 bases; unmatched junction nucleotides: 10. The germline V gene encodes CDR1 SGHRS and CDR2 YFSETQ. The CDR3 DNA follows: TGCGCCAGCAGCTTGCAGGGGGCGGCGGAGGGTACAGATACGCAGTATTTT. Translation: CASSLQGAAEGTDTQYF.

The sample holds one count of this clone. The V gene is TRBV6-5, the J gene TRBJ2-7; TRBD1 matches at 8 bases. The CDR3 has 12 amino acids. Unmatched junction bases numbered 7, after V lost 8 bases and J lost 7 bases. CDR1 MNHEY and CDR2 SVGAGI come from the germline V gene. The chain's CDR3 is CASLPGGGEQYF. The CDR3 DNA is TGTGCCAGCCTTCCAGGGGGCGGTGAGCAGTACTTC.

V gene TRBV11-2 combines with J gene TRBJ2-7; TRBD2 might be the D (5 bases). V was trimmed by 5 bases and J by 0 bases, leaving 14 bases between them. The germline gives CDR1 SGHAT, CDR2 FQNNGV. The length of the CDR3 is 15 residues. CDR3 in DNA: TGTGCCAGCAGCCTCTCCGGGGTAAGCTCCTACGAGCAGTACTTC. Its protein is CASSLSGVSSYEQYF.

This sequence joins TRBV21-1 and TRBJ2-5; the table assigns TRBD1, which was not confirmed against the DNA. TRBV21-1 is assigned pseudogene status. CDR3 length: 12 amino acids. Here the CDR3 DNA reads TGTGCCAGCAGCAGGACAGAAGAGACCCAGTACTTC. Translated: CASSRTEETQYF.

V gene TRBV18 combines with J gene TRBJ1-1; weak D call: TRBD1 (5 bases). V was trimmed by 0 bases and J by 5 bases, leaving 10 bases between them. Germline V lookup: CDR1 KGHSH, CDR2 LQKENI. The CDR3 has 14 residues. CDR3 sequence reads: CASSPPAGRTEAFF. As DNA, the CDR3 is TGTGCCAGCTCACCACCGGCAGGGCGAACTGAAGCTTTCTTT. The whole variable domain, remainder taken from reference TRBV18 and TRBJ1-1, is NAGVMQNPRHLVRRRGQEARLRCSPMKGHSHVYWYRQLPEEGLKFMVYLQKENIIDESGMPKERFSAEFPKEGPSILRIQQVVRGDSAAYFCASSPPAGRTEAFFGQGTRLTVV.

This chain links TRBV27 with TRBJ2-5, with 10 nucleotides matching TRBD2. Germline CDR1 reads MNHEY; CDR2 reads SMNVEV (reference sequence). Trimming took 5 bases from V and 2 from J; bases not matched to a gene: 5. This CDR3 comprises 15 residues. CDR3 in DNA: TGTGCCAGCAGTAGGGGGACTAGCGTGCAAGAGACCCAGTACTTC. As protein: CASSRGTSVQETQYF.

This clone was seen a few times. The chain uses TRBV11-3 and TRBJ2-7, with D uncertain. The length of the CDR3 is 14 residues. In germline, CDR1 is SGHNT, CDR2 YENEEA. The ends were cut back, 2 bases at V and 0 bases at J, with 8 bases in the middle. The DNA of the CDR3 is TGTGCCAGCAGCTTAAGCCGAAACTCCTACGAGCAGTACTTC. Residues: CASSLSRNSYEQYF.

This sequence joins TRBV11-2 and TRBJ2-5; TRBD2 aligns across 10 bases. Germline V gene sequence: CDR1 SGHAT, CDR2 FQNNGV. V was clipped by 2 bases and J by 5 bases; unmatched bases: 14. The CDR3 is 18 amino acids. CDR3 bases: TGTGCCAGCAGCTTAAGGCGTGCCGGGACTAGCGTAGCGGAGACCCAGTACTTC. Encoded protein: CASSLRRAGTSVAETQYF.

V and J are TRBV4-2 and TRBJ1-2; D gene ambiguous. CDR1 is LGHNA and CDR2 is YNFKEQ in the germline V gene. This CDR3 has 16 amino acids. Trimming pared 0 bases from V and 4 bases from J, leaving 15 bases between. This chain's CDR3 is CASSQDRGTKPYGYTF. In DNA form, the CDR3 reads TGTGCCAGCAGCCAAGATCGCGGAACTAAACCCTATGGCTACACCTTC.

The CDR3 spells CASSSRTGGFGEQYF. Written as DNA, the CDR3 is TGTGCCAGCAGCTCCCGGACAGGGGGCTTTGGAGAGCAGTACTTC. V and J are TRBV7-9 and TRBJ2-7; TRBD1 matches at 11 bases. The V gene end was trimmed by 4 bases and the J gene end by 7 bases; junction bases not matched to a gene: 9. CDR1 SEHNR and CDR2 FQNEAQ come from the germline V gene (reference sequence). The CDR3 spans 15 residues.

The chain combines TRBV12-3 or TRBV12-4 with TRBJ2-7; D perhaps matches TRBD1 (6 bases). The V end lost 10 bases, the J end lost 6 bases, and 19 bases lay between the germline ends. This CDR3 is 13 amino acids long. The CDR3: CATRWGQGGEQYF. The DNA of the CDR3 is TGTGCCACCAGGTGGGGACAAGGAGGCGAGCAGTACTTC.

V usage is TRBV9 and J usage is TRBJ1-3; weak D call: TRBD1 (5 bases). Deletions cut 3 bases from V and 0 bases from J, with 13 bases between. Germline CDR1 and CDR2: SGDLS and YYNGEE. The CDR3 sequence is 16 residues long. In DNA form, the CDR3 reads TGTGCCAGCAGCGAGGCCTTAGGGGACTCTGGAAACACCATATATTTT. Translating it yields CASSEALGDSGNTIYF. The whole variable domain, filled in from reference TRBV9 and TRBJ1-3, reads DSGVTQTPKHLITATGQRVTLRCSPRSGDLSVYWYQQSLDQGLQFLIQYYNGEERAKGNILERFSAQQFPDLHSELNLSSLELGDSALYFCASSEALGDSGNTIYFGEGSWLTVV.

This clone was counted a single time. The rearrangement joins TRBV6-1 to TRBJ1-1, with a possible D match to TRBD1 (5 bases). CDR1 is MNHNS and CDR2 is SASEGT in the germline V gene. The CDR3 sequence is 15 residues long. The V gene lost 3 bases and the J gene lost 4 bases, with 15 bases spanning the gap. The CDR3 bases are TGTGCCAGCAGTGATCCCGGACACAAGATCACTGAAGCTTTCTTT. Translation: CASSDPGHKITEAFF.

This clone occurred once. This chain joins TRBV10-2 and TRBJ2-5; D perhaps matches TRBD2 (6 bases). This CDR3 spans 14 amino acids. V lost 3 bases, J lost 2 bases, and 10 bases lay in between. Germline V CDR1 and CDR2: WSHSY, SAAADI. The CDR3 nucleotides read TGCGCCAGCAGTGACCCGGGAGCGCAAGAGACCCAGTACTTC. Its protein is CASSDPGAQETQYF.

The chain couples TRBV18 to TRBJ1-4, with 8 bases matching TRBD1. Germline CDR1 and CDR2: KGHSH and LQKENI. The CDR3 totals 16 residues. V shed 1 base, J shed 8 bases, and the junction held 9 bases outside the gene matches. Here the CDR3 DNA reads TGTGCCAGCTCACCACGGCGAGCAGGGGGCCGGGAAAAACTGTTTTTT. Translating gives CASSPRRAGGREKLFF. Using reference TRBV18 and TRBJ1-4 for the parts outside the CDR3, the full variable domain is NAGVMQNPRHLVRRRGQEARLRCSPMKGHSHVYWYRQLPEEGLKFMVYLQKENIIDESGMPKERFSAEFPKEGPSILRIQQVVRGDSAAYFCASSPRRAGGREKLFFGSGTQLSVL.

This rearrangement joins TRBV27 to TRBJ2-3; TRBD1 agrees at 11 bases. This CDR3 comprises 17 residues. With V trimmed by 4 bases and J by 5 bases, 11 bases remained unmatched. Germline lookup yields CDR1 MNHEY and CDR2 SMNVEV (reference sequence). The CDR3, as DNA: TGTGCCAGCAGTTCCGCCCGGACAGGGGGCATTGTAGATACGCAGTATTTT. Translated, it gives CASSSARTGGIVDTQYF.

The chain combines TRBV4-1 with TRBJ1-3; 7 bases are a match to TRBD1. Trimming at V came to 1 base and at J to 0 bases, leaving 12 bases not matched to a gene. Germline V gene data show CDR1 as MGHRA and CDR2 as YSYEKL. The CDR3 length is 19 residues. CDR3 residues: CASSQGGATGALSGNTIYF. Written as DNA, the CDR3 is TGCGCCAGCAGCCAAGGAGGGGCCACAGGGGCCCTCTCTGGAAACACCATATATTTT.

This chain joins TRBV7-2 and TRBJ1-3; D perhaps matches TRBD1 (6 bases). Trimming took 0 bases from V and 5 from J, leaving 8 bases between them. Per the germline V gene, CDR1 is SGHTA and CDR2 is FQGNSA. CDR3 length: 14 amino acids. CDR3 sequence (DNA): TGTGCCAGCAGCTTAGCCCAGGGGAGAAACACCATATATTTT. This translates into CASSLAQGRNTIYF.

This clone was seen at least ten times. The chain joins TRBV25-1 to TRBJ2-7; D is possibly TRBD2 (5 bases). From germline, CDR1 is MGHDK and CDR2 SYGVNS. Between the trimmed V and J ends, which lost 8 bases and 2 bases, there was a span of 10 bases. This CDR3 spans 12 amino acids. The CDR3 DNA reads TGTGCCAGCGGAGGCCCACCCTACGAGCAGTACTTC. This gives the protein CASGGPPYEQYF.

J is TRBJ2-3 and V is TRBV4-3; the match to TRBD2 covers 11 bases. There are 14 residues in the CDR3. The J segment lost 1 base and the V segment lost 6 bases, leaving 0 bases of the junction unmatched. Germline loops: CDR1 LGHNA, CDR2 YSLEER. The CDR3 sequence is CASSSGGGTDTQYF. CDR3 coding DNA: TGCGCCAGCAGTAGCGGGGGGGGCACAGATACGCAGTATTTT.

V usage is TRBV7-6 and J usage is TRBJ1-1; TRBD1 matches 9 bases. V shed 6 bases and J 6 bases; nucleotides not matched to a gene: 8. Germline V CDR1 and CDR2: SGHVS, FNYEAQ. This CDR3 is 14 amino acids long. CDR3 in DNA: TGTGCCAGCAGGGGAGGACAGGGGTATTCTGAAGCTTTCTTT. It specifies CASRGGQGYSEAFF.

The chain combines TRBV6-2 or TRBV6-3 with TRBJ1-1; no clear D gene. Per the germline V gene, CDR1 is MNHEY and CDR2 is SVGEGT. The CDR3 is 13 amino acids. Trimming took off 2 bases at V and 7 bases at J, with 11 bases between the two ends. The CDR3: CASSYQTGDEAFF. The CDR3 DNA reads TGTGCCAGCAGTTACCAGACTGGAGATGAAGCTTTCTTT.

This rearrangement joins TRBV2 to TRBJ1-2; 7 nucleotides agree with TRBD1. The CDR3 has 14 residues. The J segment lost 6 bases and the V segment lost 6 bases, leaving 10 bases of the junction unmatched. Germline V CDR1 and CDR2: SNHLY, FYNNEI. The CDR3 loop reads CASRATGDSNGYTF. DNA for the CDR3: TGTGCCAGCAGAGCTACAGGGGATTCAAATGGCTACACCTTC.